The next 8 T cell receptor beta chains were all read from a single sample in a study of response to subunit inactivated influenza vaccine. TCRdb passed the RT-PCR reads through MiXCR, listing each CDR3 protein once. The table has 540,000 or so distinct CDR3 sequences, 10% to 15% seen once; the top ten hold around 13%. The sample consisted of PBMCs from blood, taken 35 to 45 days after vaccination. These receptors were taken from a man aged 50-60 years who received an inactivated influenza vaccine.

V gene TRBV14 combines with J gene TRBJ1-2; D gene uncertain. Per germline, CDR1 SGHDN and CDR2 FVKESK. V shed 4 bases and J shed 4 bases, with 10 bases lying between them. CDR3 size: 13 residues. In DNA form, the CDR3 reads TGTGCCAGCAGCCCCCAGCCCATCTATGGCTACACCTTC. It specifies CASSPQPIYGYTF. The complete variable domain, with remaining parts taken from reference TRBV14 and TRBJ1-2, reads EAGVTQFPSHSVIEKGQTVTLRCDPISGHDNLYWYRRVMGKEIKFLLHFVKESKQDESGMPNNRFLAERTGGTYSTLKVQPAELEDSGVYFCASSPQPIYGYTFGSGTRLTVV.

The chain employs TRBV20-1 and TRBJ1-1; the match to TRBD1 covers 9 bases. The V gene end was trimmed by 5 bases and the J gene end by 0 bases; junction bases not matched to a gene: 10. CDR3 length: 16 residues. Per germline, CDR1 DFQATT and CDR2 SNEGSKA (reference sequence). The CDR3 region has the DNA TGCAGTGCTCCTCGGACAGGGGTGACCATGAACACTGAAGCTTTCTTT. Its protein product is CSAPRTGVTMNTEAFF.

This clonotype was detected only a few times. This sequence joins TRBV4-1 and TRBJ2-3, with D uncertain. CDR1 is MGHRA and CDR2 is YSYEKL in the germline V gene. This CDR3 contains 13 residues. V was shortened by 4 bases and J by 6 bases, with 11 bases between the two germline ends. As DNA, the CDR3 is TGCGCCAGCAGCCGTGGGGTGCAGGATACGCAGTATTTT. Translation: CASSRGVQDTQYF.

This clonotype was detected a few times. This rearrangement joins TRBV5-6 to TRBJ2-7; 8 bases align to TRBD2. Germline CDR1 reads SGHDT; CDR2 reads YYEEEE. The CDR3 has 15 amino acids. The J segment lost 3 bases and the V segment lost 5 bases, leaving 10 bases of the junction unmatched. The CDR3 bases are TGTGCCAGCAGTAAATACCTGCGGGGGGACTACGAGCAGTACTTC. Encoded protein: CASSKYLRGDYEQYF.

This chain joins TRBV6-2 or TRBV6-3 and TRBJ2-2; 8 bases align to TRBD1. CDR3 length: 14 residues. After removal of 6 bases from V and 7 bases from J, the junction contained 7 bases not matched to a gene. The germline gives CDR1 MNHEY, CDR2 SVGEGT. For the CDR3, the DNA is TGTGCCAGCAGCAGGGGGCGCTTTCTCGGGGAGCTGTTTTTT. It codes for CASSRGRFLGELFF.

This clonotype has more than one count but fewer than ten. The rearrangement joins TRBV5-1 to TRBJ2-1; D tentatively reads TRBD1 or TRBD2 (5 bases each). V was pared by 0 bases and J by 5 bases, with 15 bases between. The CDR3 totals 16 residues. Germline V gene data show CDR1 as SGHRS and CDR2 as YFSETQ. Here the CDR3 reads CASSLEPGTHDNEQFF. In DNA, the CDR3 is TGCGCCAGCAGCTTGGAACCCGGGACCCACGACAATGAGCAGTTCTTC.

The CDR3 region has the DNA TGTGCCAGCAGCCACTCCACCTCGGGGAGGGCGGATACGCAGTATTTT. Protein product: CASSHSTSGRADTQYF. The V and J genes are TRBV3-1 and TRBJ2-3; 7 bases agree with TRBD2. Germline CDR1 reads LGHDT; CDR2 reads YNNKEL (reference sequence). There are 16 residues in the CDR3. V lost 3 bases, J lost 6 bases, and 12 bases stayed unmatched.

V usage is TRBV29-1 and J usage is TRBJ1-1; a possible D gene is TRBD1 (5 bases). The germline V gene encodes CDR1 SQVTM and CDR2 ANQGSEA. This CDR3 has 14 residues. V shed 7 bases and J shed 1 base, with 16 bases lying between them. The CDR3 spells CSAQGGLTNTEAFF. The CDR3 DNA sequence: TGCAGCGCCCAGGGAGGACTTACGAACACTGAAGCTTTCTTT.